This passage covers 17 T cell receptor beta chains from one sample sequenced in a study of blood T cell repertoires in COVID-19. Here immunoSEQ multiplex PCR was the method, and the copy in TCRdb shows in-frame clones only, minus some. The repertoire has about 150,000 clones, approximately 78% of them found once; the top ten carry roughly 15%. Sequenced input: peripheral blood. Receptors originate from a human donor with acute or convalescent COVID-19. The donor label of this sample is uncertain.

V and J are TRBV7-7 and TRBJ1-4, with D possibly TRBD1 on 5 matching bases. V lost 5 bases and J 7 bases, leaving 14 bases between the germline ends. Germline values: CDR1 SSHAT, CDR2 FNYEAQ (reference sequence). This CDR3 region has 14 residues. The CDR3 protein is CASSQGAPGEKLFF. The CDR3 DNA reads TGTGCCAGCAGCCAAGGGGCCCCAGGTGAAAAACTGTTTTTT.

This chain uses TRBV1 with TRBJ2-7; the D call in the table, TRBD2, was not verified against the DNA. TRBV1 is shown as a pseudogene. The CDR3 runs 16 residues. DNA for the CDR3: TGCACCAGCAGCCAATTCTACCGCCGGGGAATCTACGAGCAGTACTTC. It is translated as CTSSQFYRRGIYEQYF.

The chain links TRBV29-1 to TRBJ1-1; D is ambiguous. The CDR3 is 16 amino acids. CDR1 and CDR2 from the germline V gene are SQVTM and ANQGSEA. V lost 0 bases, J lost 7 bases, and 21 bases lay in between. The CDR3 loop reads CSVEDHSFRGGDEAFF. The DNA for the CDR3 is TGCAGCGTTGAAGATCACAGCTTCCGGGGTGGCGATGAAGCTTTCTTT.

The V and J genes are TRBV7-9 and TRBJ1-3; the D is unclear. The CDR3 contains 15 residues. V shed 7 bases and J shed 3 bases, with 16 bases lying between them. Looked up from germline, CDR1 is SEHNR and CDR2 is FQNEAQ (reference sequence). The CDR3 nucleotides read TGTGCCAGCACCGAGTATGTCTCGAATGGAAACACCATATATTTT. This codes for CASTEYVSNGNTIYF.

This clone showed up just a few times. The CDR3 protein is CASSEVAGAGTGELFF. The DNA for the CDR3 is TGCGCCAGCAGCGAAGTAGCGGGGGCGGGCACCGGGGAGCTGTTTTTT. The chain links TRBV10-2 to TRBJ2-2, with 9 nucleotides matching TRBD2. This CDR3 has 16 residues. The V gene's germline CDR1 is WSHSY and CDR2 SAAADI. J was trimmed by 4 bases and V by 6 bases; bases with no gene match: 9.

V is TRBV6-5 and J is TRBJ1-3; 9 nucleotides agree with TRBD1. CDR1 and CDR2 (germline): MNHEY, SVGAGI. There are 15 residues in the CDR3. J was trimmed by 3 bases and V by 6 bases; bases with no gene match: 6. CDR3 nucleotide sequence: TGTGCCAGCAGACTGACAGGGGGAGTTGGAAACACCATATATTTT. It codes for CASRLTGGVGNTIYF.

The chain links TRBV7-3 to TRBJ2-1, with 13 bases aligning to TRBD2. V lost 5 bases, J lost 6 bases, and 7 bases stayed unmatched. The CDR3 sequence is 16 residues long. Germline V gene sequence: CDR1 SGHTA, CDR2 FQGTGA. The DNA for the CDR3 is TGTGCCAGCAGCCCGGGGGGGACTAGCGGGACCAATGAGCAGTTCTTC. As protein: CASSPGGTSGTNEQFF.

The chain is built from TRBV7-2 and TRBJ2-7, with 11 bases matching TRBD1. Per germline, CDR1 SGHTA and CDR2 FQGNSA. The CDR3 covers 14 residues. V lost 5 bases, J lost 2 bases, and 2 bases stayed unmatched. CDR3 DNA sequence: TGTGCCAGCAGCAGGACAGGGGGCCCCTACGAGCAGTACTTC. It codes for CASSRTGGPYEQYF.

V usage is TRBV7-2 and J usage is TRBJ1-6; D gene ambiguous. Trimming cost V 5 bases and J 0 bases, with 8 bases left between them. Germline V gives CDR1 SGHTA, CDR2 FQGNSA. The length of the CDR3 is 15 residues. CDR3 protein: CASSVSNSYNSPLHF. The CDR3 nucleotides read TGTGCCAGCAGCGTGTCCAACTCCTATAATTCACCCCTCCACTTT.

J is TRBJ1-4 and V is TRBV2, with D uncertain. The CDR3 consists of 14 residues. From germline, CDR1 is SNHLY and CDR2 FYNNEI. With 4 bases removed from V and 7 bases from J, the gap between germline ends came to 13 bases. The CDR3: CASSVGGLAEKLFF. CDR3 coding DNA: TGTGCCAGCAGTGTCGGAGGGCTTGCTGAAAAACTGTTTTTT.

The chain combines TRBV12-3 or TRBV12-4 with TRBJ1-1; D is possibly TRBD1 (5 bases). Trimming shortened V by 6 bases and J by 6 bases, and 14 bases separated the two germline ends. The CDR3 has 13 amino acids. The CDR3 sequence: CASRATGSPEAFF. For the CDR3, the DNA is TGTGCCAGCAGAGCCACAGGATCCCCTGAAGCTTTCTTT.

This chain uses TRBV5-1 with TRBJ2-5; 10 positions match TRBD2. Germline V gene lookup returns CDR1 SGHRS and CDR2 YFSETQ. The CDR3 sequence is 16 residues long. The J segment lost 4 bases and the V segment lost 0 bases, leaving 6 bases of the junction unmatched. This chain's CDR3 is CASSLDPSGGSETQYF. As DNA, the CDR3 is TGCGCCAGCAGCTTGGATCCTAGCGGGGGCTCAGAGACCCAGTACTTC.

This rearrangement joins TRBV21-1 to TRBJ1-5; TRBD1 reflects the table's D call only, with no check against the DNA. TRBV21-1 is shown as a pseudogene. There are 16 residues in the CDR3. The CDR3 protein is CASSQRQGKGGQPQHF. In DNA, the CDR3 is TGTGCCAGCAGCCAGCGACAGGGGAAGGGAGGCCAGCCCCAGCATTTT.

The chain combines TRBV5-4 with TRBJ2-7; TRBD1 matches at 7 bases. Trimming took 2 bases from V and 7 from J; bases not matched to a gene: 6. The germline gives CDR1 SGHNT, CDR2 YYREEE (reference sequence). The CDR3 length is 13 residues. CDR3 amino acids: CASSLRGLEEQYF. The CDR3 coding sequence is TGTGCCAGCAGCTTAAGGGGGCTGGAGGAGCAGTACTTC.

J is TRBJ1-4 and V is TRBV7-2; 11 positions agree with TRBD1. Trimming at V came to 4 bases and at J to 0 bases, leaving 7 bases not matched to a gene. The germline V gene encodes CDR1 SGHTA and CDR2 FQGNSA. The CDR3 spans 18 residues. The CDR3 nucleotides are TGTGCCAGCAGCTCTAGTGGGACAGGGGGAGCAACTAATGAAAAACTGTTTTTT. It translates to CASSSSGTGGATNEKLFF.

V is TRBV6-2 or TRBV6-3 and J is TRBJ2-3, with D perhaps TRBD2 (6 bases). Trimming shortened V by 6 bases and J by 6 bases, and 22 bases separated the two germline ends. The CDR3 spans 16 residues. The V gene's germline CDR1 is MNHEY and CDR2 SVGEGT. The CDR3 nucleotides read TGTGCCAGCAGCCCCCCATTGCGGGCTGGGGGGGATACGCAGTATTTT. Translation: CASSPPLRAGGDTQYF.

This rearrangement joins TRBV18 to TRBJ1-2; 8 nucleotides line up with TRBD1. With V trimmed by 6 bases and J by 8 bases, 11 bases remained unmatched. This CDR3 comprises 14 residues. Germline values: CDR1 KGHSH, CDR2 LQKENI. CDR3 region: CASSPTDRGGGYTF. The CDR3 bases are TGTGCCAGCTCGCCGACCGACAGGGGTGGCGGCTACACCTTC.